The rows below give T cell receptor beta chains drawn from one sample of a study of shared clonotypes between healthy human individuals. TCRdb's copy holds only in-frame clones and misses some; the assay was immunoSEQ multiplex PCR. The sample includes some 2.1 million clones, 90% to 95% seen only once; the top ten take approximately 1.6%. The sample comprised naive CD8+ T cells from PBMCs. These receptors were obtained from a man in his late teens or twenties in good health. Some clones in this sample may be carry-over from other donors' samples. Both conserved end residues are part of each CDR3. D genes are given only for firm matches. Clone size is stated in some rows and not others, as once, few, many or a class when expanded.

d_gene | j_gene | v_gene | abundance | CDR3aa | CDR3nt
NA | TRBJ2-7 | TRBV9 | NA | CASSVGGGLNEQYF | TGTGCCAGCAGCGTAGGAGGGGGGCTGAACGAGCAGTACTTC
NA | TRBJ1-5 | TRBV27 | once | CASSLGWSQPQHF | TGTGCCAGCAGTTTAGGGTGGAGTCAGCCCCAGCATTTT
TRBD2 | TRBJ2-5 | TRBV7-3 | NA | CASSPLGGGIQETQYF | TGTGCCAGCAGCCCCTTGGGGGGAGGGATCCAAGAGACCCAGTACTTC
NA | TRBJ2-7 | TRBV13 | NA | CASSRRLASLYEQYF | TGTGCCAGCAGCCGCAGACTCGCCTCCTTATACGAGCAGTACTTC
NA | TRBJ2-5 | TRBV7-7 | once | CASSGLQETQYF | TGTGCCAGCAGTGGACTGCAAGAGACCCAGTACTTC
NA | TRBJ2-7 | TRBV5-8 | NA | CASGPNYEQYF | TGTGCCAGCGGGCCCAACTACGAGCAGTACTTC
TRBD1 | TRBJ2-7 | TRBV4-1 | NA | CASSQVDRSYEQYF | TGCGCCAGCAGCCAAGTGGACAGGTCTTACGAGCAGTACTTC
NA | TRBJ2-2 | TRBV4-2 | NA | CASSQITGELFF | TGTGCCAGCAGCCAAATCACCGGGGAGCTGTTTTTT
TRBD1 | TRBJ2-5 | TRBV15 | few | CATSGKDRVEETQYF | TGTGCCACCAGCGGAAAAGACAGGGTTGAAGAGACCCAGTACTTC
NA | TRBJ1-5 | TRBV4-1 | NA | CASSQVSGPSQPQHF | TGCGCCAGCAGCCAAGTGTCCGGGCCCAGTCAGCCCCAGCATTTT
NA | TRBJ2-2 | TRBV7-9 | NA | CASSLKRGELFF | TGTGCCAGCAGCTTAAAACGAGGGGAGCTGTTTTTT
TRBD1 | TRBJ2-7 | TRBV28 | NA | CASSLLRDRDYEQYF | TGTGCCAGCAGTTTACTAAGGGACAGGGATTACGAGCAGTACTTC
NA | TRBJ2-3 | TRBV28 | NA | CASRDRIQPGGGPDTQYF | TGTGCCAGCAGAGACAGGATCCAGCCAGGGGGAGGGCCAGATACGCAGTATTTT
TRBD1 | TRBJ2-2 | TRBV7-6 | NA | CALGQALSGELFF | TGTGCCCTGGGACAGGCCTTGTCTGGGGAGCTGTTTTTT
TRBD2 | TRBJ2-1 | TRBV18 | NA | CASSPLRGLASSYNEQFF | TGTGCCAGCTCACCACTAAGGGGACTAGCGAGCTCCTACAATGAGCAGTTCTTC
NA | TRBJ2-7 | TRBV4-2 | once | CASSQDTEGPGAYEQYF | TGTGCCAGCAGCCAAGATACGGAGGGCCCCGGAGCCTACGAGCAGTACTTC
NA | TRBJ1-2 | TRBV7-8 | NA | CASSLAVGGNYGYTF | TGTGCCAGCAGCTTAGCGGTGGGCGGTAACTATGGCTACACCTTC
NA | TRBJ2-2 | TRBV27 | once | CASRPWQNTGELFF | TGTGCCAGCAGGCCTTGGCAGAACACCGGGGAGCTGTTTTTT
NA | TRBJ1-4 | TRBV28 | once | CASSLFREPGVF | TGTGCCAGCAGTTTATTCCGGGAACCAGGCGTTTTT
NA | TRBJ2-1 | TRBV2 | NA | CASSEAGQGRPNEQFF | TGTGCCAGCAGTGAGGCCGGGCAGGGACGGCCCAATGAGCAGTTCTTC
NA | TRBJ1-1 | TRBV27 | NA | CASSLGLHTEAFF | TGTGCCAGCAGTCTAGGTCTGCACACTGAAGCTTTCTTT
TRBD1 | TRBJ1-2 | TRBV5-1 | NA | CASSWGREGANYGYTF | TGCGCCAGCAGCTGGGGTAGGGAGGGGGCCAACTATGGCTACACCTTC
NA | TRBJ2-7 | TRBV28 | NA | CASSFAGTNVAYEQYF | TGTGCCAGCAGTTTCGCAGGAACTAACGTTGCCTACGAGCAGTACTTC
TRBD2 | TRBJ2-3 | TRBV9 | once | CASSPRGTRTTDTQYF | TGTGCCAGCAGCCCCCGAGGGACTAGAACGACAGATACGCAGTATTTT
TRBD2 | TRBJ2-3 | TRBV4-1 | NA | CASSHRTSQTADTQYF | TGCGCCAGCAGCCACCGGACTAGTCAAACCGCAGATACGCAGTATTTT
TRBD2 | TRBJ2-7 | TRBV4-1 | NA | CASSQEASGLSSYEQYF | TGCGCCAGCAGCCAAGAGGCTAGCGGTCTTAGCTCCTACGAGCAGTACTTC
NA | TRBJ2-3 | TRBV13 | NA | CASSLQRDTQYF | TGTGCCAGCAGCCTCCAAAGAGATACGCAGTATTTT
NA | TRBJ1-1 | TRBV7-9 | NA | CASSSYAGSNTEAFF | TGTGCCAGCAGCTCTTACGCGGGTTCGAACACTGAAGCTTTCTTT
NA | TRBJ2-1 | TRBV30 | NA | CAWSLGRYNEQFF | TGTGCCTGGAGTCTCGGCAGATACAATGAGCAGTTCTTC
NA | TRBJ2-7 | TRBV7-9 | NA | CASSLAAGPDEQYF | TGTGCCAGCAGCTTAGCGGCGGGCCCGGACGAGCAGTACTTC